Reported below is one TCR beta chain. Its antigen is currently unknown. CDR3 length: 15 amino acids. CDR1 is KGHSH, CDR2 LQKENI, per germline. Trimming cost V 6 bases and J 6 bases; bases outside gene matches: 13. Autoimmune disease history or systemic immunosuppression led to patient exclusion. The sample originates from a study of OX40 agonist ivuxolimab in advanced cancers. Measured with immunoSEQ multiplex PCR; TCRdb has only the in-frame clones, and not every one. The table lists 60,000 or so clones, around nine tenths of them singletons. Study results and caveats: More expanded clones were found, on average, in CD8+ than in CD4+ T cells.

The sample in question was CD4+ or CD8+ T cells sorted from blood, obtained in a trial of the OX40 agonist ivuxolimab. V gene TRBV18 combines with J gene TRBJ2-7, with 8 bases aligning to TRBD1. The sequence was collected from an adult with an advanced solid tumor such as melanoma, head and neck, liver or kidney cancer. The CDR3 DNA follows: TGTGCCAGCTCTAGCCGGACAGGGAGCGCGGGCGAGCAGTACTTC. It codes for CASSSRTGSAGEQYF.